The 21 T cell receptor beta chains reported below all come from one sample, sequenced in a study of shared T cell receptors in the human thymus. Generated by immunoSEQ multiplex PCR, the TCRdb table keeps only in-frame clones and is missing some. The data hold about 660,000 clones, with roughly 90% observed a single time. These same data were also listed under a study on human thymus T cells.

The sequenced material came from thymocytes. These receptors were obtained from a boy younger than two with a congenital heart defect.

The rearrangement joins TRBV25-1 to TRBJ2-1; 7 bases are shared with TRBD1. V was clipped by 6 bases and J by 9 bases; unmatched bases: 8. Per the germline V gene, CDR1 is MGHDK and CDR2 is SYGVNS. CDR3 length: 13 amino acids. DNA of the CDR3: TGTGCCAGCAGAAACAGGGGACCTGGTGAGCAGTTCTTC. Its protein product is CASRNRGPGEQFF.

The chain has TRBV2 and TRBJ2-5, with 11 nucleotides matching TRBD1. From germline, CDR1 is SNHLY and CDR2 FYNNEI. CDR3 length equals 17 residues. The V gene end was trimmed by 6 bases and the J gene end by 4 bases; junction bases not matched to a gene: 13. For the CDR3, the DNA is TGTGCCAGCAGCCGCGGACAGGGGGCATCCCCCCTAGAGACCCAGTACTTC. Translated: CASSRGQGASPLETQYF. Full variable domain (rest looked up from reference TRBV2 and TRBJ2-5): EPEVTQTPSHQVTQMGQEVILRCVPISNHLYFYWYRQILGQKVEFLVSFYNNEISEKSEIFDDQFSVERPDGSNFTLKIRSTKLEDSAMYFCASSRGQGASPLETQYFGPGTRLLVL.

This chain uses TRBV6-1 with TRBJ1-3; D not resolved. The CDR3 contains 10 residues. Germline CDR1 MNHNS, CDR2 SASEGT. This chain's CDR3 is CAASGNTIYF. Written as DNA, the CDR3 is TGTGCGGCCTCTGGAAACACCATATATTTT.

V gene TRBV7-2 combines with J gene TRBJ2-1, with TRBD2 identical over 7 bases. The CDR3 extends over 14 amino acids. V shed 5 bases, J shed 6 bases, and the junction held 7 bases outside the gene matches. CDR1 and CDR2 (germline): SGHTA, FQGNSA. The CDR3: CASSVTSYTNEQFF. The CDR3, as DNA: TGTGCCAGCAGCGTGACTAGCTATACCAATGAGCAGTTCTTC.

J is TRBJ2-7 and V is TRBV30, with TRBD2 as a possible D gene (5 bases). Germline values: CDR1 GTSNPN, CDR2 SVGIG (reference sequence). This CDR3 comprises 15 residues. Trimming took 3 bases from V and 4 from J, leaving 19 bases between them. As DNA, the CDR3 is TGTGCCTGGAGCCCCCGCGCTAGCCGGGATTACGAGCAGTACTTC. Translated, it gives CAWSPRASRDYEQYF.

This chain's CDR3 is CASSLDEVRGPKETQYF. The CDR3 DNA reads as TGTGCCAGCAGCTTAGATGAAGTCCGCGGGCCTAAAGAGACCCAGTACTTC. The chain uses TRBV11-2 and TRBJ2-5; TRBD2 might be the D (5 bases). V lost 0 bases to trimming and J lost 3 bases, with 17 bases between them. This CDR3 has 17 residues. CDR1 is SGHAT and CDR2 is FQNNGV in the germline V gene. Combining the CDR3 with reference TRBV11-2 and TRBJ2-5 gives the whole variable domain EAGVAQSPRYKIIEKRQSVAFWCNPISGHATLYWYQQILGQGPKLLIQFQNNGVVDDSQLPKDRFSAERLKGVDSTLKIQPAKLEDSAVYLCASSLDEVRGPKETQYFGPGTRLLVL.

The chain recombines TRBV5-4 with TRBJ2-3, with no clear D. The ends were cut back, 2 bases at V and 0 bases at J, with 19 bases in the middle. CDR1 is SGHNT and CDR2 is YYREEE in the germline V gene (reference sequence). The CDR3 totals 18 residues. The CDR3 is CASSLKHRLLPSTDTQYF. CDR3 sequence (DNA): TGTGCCAGCAGCTTAAAACACCGACTCCTGCCTAGCACAGATACGCAGTATTTT.

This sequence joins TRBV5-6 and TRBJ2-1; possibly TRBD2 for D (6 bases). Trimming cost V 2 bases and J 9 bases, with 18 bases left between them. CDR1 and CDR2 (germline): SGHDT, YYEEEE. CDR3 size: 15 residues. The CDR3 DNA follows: TGTGCCAGCAGCTTCCCTACGGGTCGGAGGGGTGAGCAGTTCTTC. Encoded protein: CASSFPTGRRGEQFF.

CDR3 coding DNA: TGCGCCAGCCGGGGACAGGGCGGCACAGATACGCAGTATTTT. This gives the protein CASRGQGGTDTQYF. The V and J genes are TRBV4-3 and TRBJ2-3; TRBD1 matches 9 bases. Unmatched junction bases numbered 4, after V lost 8 bases and J lost 1 base. This CDR3 comprises 14 residues. CDR1 LGHNA and CDR2 YSLEER come from the germline V gene.

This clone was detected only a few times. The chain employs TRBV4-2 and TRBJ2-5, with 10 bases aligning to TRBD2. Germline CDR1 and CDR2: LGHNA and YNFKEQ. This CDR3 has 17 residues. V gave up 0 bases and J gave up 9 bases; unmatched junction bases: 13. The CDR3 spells CASSQDGGLALRGPQYF. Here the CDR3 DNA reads TGTGCCAGCAGCCAAGATGGGGGACTAGCGCTCAGAGGCCCCCAGTACTTC.

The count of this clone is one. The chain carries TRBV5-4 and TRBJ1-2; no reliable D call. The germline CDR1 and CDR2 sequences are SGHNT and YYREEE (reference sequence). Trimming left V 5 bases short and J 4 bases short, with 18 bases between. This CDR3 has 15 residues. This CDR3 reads CASRFDIRNSYGYTF. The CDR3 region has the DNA TGTGCCAGCAGGTTCGACATAAGGAATTCCTATGGCTACACCTTC.

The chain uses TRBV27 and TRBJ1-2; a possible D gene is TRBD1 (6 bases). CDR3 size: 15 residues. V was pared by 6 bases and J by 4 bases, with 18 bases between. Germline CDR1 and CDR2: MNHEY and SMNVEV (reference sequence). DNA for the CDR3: TGTGCCAGCAGCCCTACGTCTAGGGGGTCCTATGGCTACACCTTC. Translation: CASSPTSRGSYGYTF.

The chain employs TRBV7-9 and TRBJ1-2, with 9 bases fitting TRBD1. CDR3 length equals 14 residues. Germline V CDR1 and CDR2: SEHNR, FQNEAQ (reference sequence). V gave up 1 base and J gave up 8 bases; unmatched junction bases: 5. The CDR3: CASSLEGTGKGYTF. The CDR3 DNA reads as TGTGCCAGCAGCTTAGAAGGGACAGGGAAAGGCTACACCTTC. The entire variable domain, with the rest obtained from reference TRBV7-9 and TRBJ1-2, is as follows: DTGVSQNPRHKITKRGQNVTFRCDPISEHNRLYWYRQTLGQGPEFLTYFQNEAQLEKSRLLSDRFSAERPKGSFSTLEIQRTEQGDSAMYLCASSLEGTGKGYTFGSGTRLTVV.

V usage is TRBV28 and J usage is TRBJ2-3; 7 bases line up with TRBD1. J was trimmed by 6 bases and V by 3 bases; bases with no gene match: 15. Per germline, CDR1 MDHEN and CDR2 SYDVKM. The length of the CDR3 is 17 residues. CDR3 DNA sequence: TGTGCCAGCAGTTTCCTGGACAGGCTCCCAAATCCGGATACGCAGTATTTT. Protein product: CASSFLDRLPNPDTQYF.

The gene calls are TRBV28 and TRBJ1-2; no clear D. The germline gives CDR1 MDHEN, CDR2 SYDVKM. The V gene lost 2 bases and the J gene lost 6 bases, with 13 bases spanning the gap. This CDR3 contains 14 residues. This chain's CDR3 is CASSLESLADGYTF. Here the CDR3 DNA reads TGTGCCAGCAGTTTAGAGTCTCTAGCGGATGGCTACACCTTC.

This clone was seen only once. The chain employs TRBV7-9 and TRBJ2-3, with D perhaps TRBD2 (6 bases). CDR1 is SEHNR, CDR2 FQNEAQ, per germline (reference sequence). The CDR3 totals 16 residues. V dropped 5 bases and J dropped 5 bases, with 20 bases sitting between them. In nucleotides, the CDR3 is TGTGCCAGCAGCCGGCCGGGACTTATGTGGGAAGATACGCAGTATTTT. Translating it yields CASSRPGLMWEDTQYF. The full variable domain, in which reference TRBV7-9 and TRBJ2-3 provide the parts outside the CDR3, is DTGVSQNPRHKITKRGQNVTFRCDPISEHNRLYWYRQTLGQGPEFLTYFQNEAQLEKSRLLSDRFSAERPKGSFSTLEIQRTEQGDSAMYLCASSRPGLMWEDTQYFGPGTRLTVL.

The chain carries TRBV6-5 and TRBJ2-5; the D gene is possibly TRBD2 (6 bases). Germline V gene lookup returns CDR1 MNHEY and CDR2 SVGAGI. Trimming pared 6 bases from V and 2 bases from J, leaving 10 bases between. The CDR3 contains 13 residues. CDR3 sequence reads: CASSLGLQETQYF. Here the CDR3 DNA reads TGTGCCAGCAGCCTCGGACTACAAGAGACCCAGTACTTC.

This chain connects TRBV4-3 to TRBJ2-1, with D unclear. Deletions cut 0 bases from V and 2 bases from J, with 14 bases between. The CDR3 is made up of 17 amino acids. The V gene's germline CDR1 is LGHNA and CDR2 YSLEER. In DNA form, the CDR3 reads TGCGCCAGCAGCCAAGAGGGTCCTAGTGGAACCTACAATGAGCAGTTCTTC. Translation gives CASSQEGPSGTYNEQFF.

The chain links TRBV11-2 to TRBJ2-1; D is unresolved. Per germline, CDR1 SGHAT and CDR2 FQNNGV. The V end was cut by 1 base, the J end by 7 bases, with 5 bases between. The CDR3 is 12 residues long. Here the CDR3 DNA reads TGTGCCAGCAGCTTAGCGGGTAATGAGCAGTTCTTC. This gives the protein CASSLAGNEQFF.

CDR3 protein: CASSQEIPGLAGGWAGEQYF. Here the CDR3 DNA reads TGTGCCAGCAGCCAAGAAATCCCGGGACTAGCGGGAGGCTGGGCAGGCGAGCAGTACTTC. This chain joins TRBV14 and TRBJ2-7, with 15 bases aligning to TRBD2. The CDR3 runs to 20 residues. Germline lookup yields CDR1 SGHDN and CDR2 FVKESK. Losses at the gene ends were 0 bases for V and 6 bases for J; bases not matched to a gene: 15. The full variable domain, with the rest looked up from reference TRBV14 and TRBJ2-7, is EAGVTQFPSHSVIEKGQTVTLRCDPISGHDNLYWYRRVMGKEIKFLLHFVKESKQDESGMPNNRFLAERTGGTYSTLKVQPAELEDSGVYFCASSQEIPGLAGGWAGEQYFGPGTRLTVT.

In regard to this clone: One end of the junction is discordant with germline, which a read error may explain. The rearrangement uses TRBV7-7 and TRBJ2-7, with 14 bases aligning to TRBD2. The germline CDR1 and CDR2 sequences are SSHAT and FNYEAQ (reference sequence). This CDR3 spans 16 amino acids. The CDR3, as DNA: TGTGCTAGCAGCCCACGACTAGCGGGAGGGCCGCGCGAGCAGTACTTC. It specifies CASSPRLAGGPREQYF. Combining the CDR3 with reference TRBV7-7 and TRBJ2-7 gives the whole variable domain GAGVSQSPRYKVTKRGQDVTLRCDPISSHATLYWYQQALGQGPEFLTYFNYEAQPDKSGLPSDRFSAERPEGSISTLTIQRTEQRDSAMYRCASSPRLAGGPREQYFGPGTRLTVT.